This entry features one T cell receptor (beta chain) sequence. The antigen is not known. A read error may be the cause here, since a much bigger clone is one base away. Ophthalmopathy cases scored 3 or more on the Clinical Activity Score and 4 or more on NOSPECS grade, with duration below 3 months. Isolation of PBMCs was performed on 8 to 10 ml fresh peripheral blood. The CDR3 is 16 residues long. The germline V gene encodes CDR1 MNHNS and CDR2 SASEGT. RNA transcripts provided the source from which TCR beta CDR3 regions were amplified. Researchers ran a first-round RT-PCR on the TCR CDR3 using the HTBI primer set. Each CDR3 protein gets one entry after TCRdb re-called the multiplex PCR reads with MiXCR. The sample lists a few hundred thousand distinct CDR3 sequences; around a sixth were seen once. This sample stems from a study of T cells in Graves' hyperthyroidism and ophthalmopathy. Study details: Pretreatment peripheral blood was obtained at initial diagnosis. General study results and limits: In the analysis, a 13 V-J model separated ophthalmopathy from stable hyperthyroidism.

Sequenced: blood. The origin of this receptor is a young man with Graves' ophthalmopathy. The V call is TRBV6-1, the J call TRBJ2-3, with 8 bases identical to TRBD1. The CDR3, as DNA: TGTGCCAGCAGTGAAGGGACAGGGAGGTTCACAGGTACGCAGTATTTT. The encoded protein is CASSEGTGRFTGTQYF.